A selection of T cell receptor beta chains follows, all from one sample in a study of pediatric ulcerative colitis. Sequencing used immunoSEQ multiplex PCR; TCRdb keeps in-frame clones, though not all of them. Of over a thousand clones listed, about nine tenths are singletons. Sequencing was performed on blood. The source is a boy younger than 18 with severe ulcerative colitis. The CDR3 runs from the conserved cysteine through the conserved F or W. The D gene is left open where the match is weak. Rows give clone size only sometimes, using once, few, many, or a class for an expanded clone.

TGTGCCAGCAGCTTAGTCCGCGATACGCAGTATTTT CASSLVRDTQYF TRBJ2-3 TRBV7-2 . .
TGTGCCAGCAGGGCCACTGGCGGGGGCGGGGATGAGCAGTTCTTC CASRATGGGGDEQFF TRBJ2-1 TRBV6-4 . .
TGTGCCTGGAGTGTAAGAAGGGACACTGAAGCTTTCTTT CAWSVRRDTEAFF TRBJ1-1 TRBV30 . .
TGTGCCAGTAGTATAGGGTCCGGGAACTATGGCTACACCTTC CASSIGSGNYGYTF TRBJ1-2 TRBV19 . .
TGTGCCAGCAGCCTAGCCGGACAGGGGGCGCATCCGGACACCGGGGAGCTGTTTTTT CASSLAGQGAHPDTGELFF TRBJ2-2 TRBV9 TRBD1 .
TGTGCCAGCAGTGAAGAGTGGGCGCGCTATCATACGCAGTATTTT CASSEEWARYHTQYF TRBJ2-3 TRBV6-1 . .
TGTGCCAGCAGCGTAGGACAGACCTTTAAGGGAATCTTT CASSVGQTFKGIF TRBJ1-1 TRBV5-4 . few
TGCGCCAGCAGCTCGGGACCTTATGGCTACACCTTC CASSSGPYGYTF TRBJ1-2 TRBV5-1 . .
TGTGCCAGCAGCTTAGGCCAGGGCCAGTTCTTC CASSLGQGQFF TRBJ2-1 TRBV7-6 . .
TGCGCCAGCAGCCCCGAGGGGGGCACTGAAGCTTTCTTT CASSPEGGTEAFF TRBJ1-1 TRBV5-1 . .
TGTGCCACCAGCACCGGACAGTTCAATGAGCAGTTCTTC CATSTGQFNEQFF TRBJ2-1 TRBV15 . .
TGCGCCAGCAGCCCCCGGGACAGTGGGAATTCACCCCTCCACTTT CASSPRDSGNSPLHF TRBJ1-6 TRBV5-1 TRBD1 .
TGTGCTATAGCGGGGGGGAATGAGCAGTTCTTC CAIAGGNEQFF TRBJ2-1 TRBV10-3 TRBD2 .
TGTGCCAGCAGCTCCGTAGGGGAGTCGAACACCGGGGAGCTGTTTTTT CASSSVGESNTGELFF TRBJ2-2 TRBV5-5 . few
TGCAGCGTTTCTCTCGGCCCCATAGAGACCCAGTACTTC CSVSLGPIETQYF TRBJ2-5 TRBV29-1 . .
TGTGCCAGCAACAGCCGGACAGGGACGATCGGAACTAATGAAAAACTGTTTTTT CASNSRTGTIGTNEKLFF TRBJ1-4 TRBV7-2 TRBD1 .
TGTGCCAGTAGTCCACAGGGGGCAGCCTACAATGAGCAGTTCTTC CASSPQGAAYNEQFF TRBJ2-1 TRBV19 TRBD1 .
TGTGCCAGCAGCTTAAGCCTTGGACGCACCAATGAGCAGTTCTTC CASSLSLGRTNEQFF TRBJ2-1 TRBV5-4 . .
TGTGCCAGCAGCTTGCGAGTGAACACTGAAGCTTTCTTT CASSLRVNTEAFF TRBJ1-1 TRBV5-8 . .
TGTGCCAGCAGTTTCGGGGGTCAAGAGACCCAGTACTTC CASSFGGQETQYF TRBJ2-5 TRBV28 . .
TGTGCCAGTACCCAGGCTAGCGGGAGTGAGACCCAGTACTTC CASTQASGSETQYF TRBJ2-5 TRBV19 TRBD2 .
TGTGCCAGCAGCGTAGAGCCCGGGAGTCTCTCCTACAATGAGCAGTTCTTC CASSVEPGSLSYNEQFF TRBJ2-1 TRBV9 . .
TGTGCCAGCAGTCGACAGGGGGCGGGTGGCTACACCTTC CASSRQGAGGYTF TRBJ1-2 TRBV27 TRBD1 .
TGTGCCAGCAGCTTGGTGTACAGGATTAATTCACCCCTCCACTTT CASSLVYRINSPLHF TRBJ1-6 TRBV5-6 . .
TGCGCCAGCAGCCCGGGACTAGTGGGGGAGACCCAGTACTTC CASSPGLVGETQYF TRBJ2-5 TRBV5-1 TRBD2 .
TGTGCCAGCAGTCCCGGGGGCGGAGATACGCAGTATTTT CASSPGGGDTQYF TRBJ2-3 TRBV5-4 . once
TGTGCCAGCAGCCTCGGGGGACAGAAGTCCTACGAGCAGTACTTC CASSLGGQKSYEQYF TRBJ2-7 TRBV7-6 . .
TGTGCCAGTAGCCCACGACGGGACAATGAGCAGTTCTTC CASSPRRDNEQFF TRBJ2-1 TRBV19 . .
TGTGCCAGCAGTCGTAGTACCCTAGCGGGGGGGGTAAATGAGCAGTTCTTC CASSRSTLAGGVNEQFF TRBJ2-1 TRBV9 TRBD2 .
TGCGCCAGCAGTGAGTCGCGGTCGGCTCAGGGGGTCCACACCGGGGAGCTGTTTTTT CASSESRSAQGVHTGELFF TRBJ2-2 TRBV10-2 TRBD1 .
TGTGCCAGCAGCTTACCACAGGGGGCGAACACTGAAGCTTTCTTT CASSLPQGANTEAFF TRBJ1-1 TRBV7-9 TRBD1 .
TGCGCCAGCAGCCCCCGGGACAGGGGCGCCGGGGAGCTGTTTTTT CASSPRDRGAGELFF TRBJ2-2 TRBV4-1 TRBD1 once
TGTGCCAGCAGTCCCCGGACTAGCGGCCTGAATGAGCAGTTCTTC CASSPRTSGLNEQFF TRBJ2-1 TRBV6-6 TRBD2 few
TGTGCCTGGTCGGGGCCAAGATATGGCTACACCTTC CAWSGPRYGYTF TRBJ1-2 TRBV30 . .
TGCGCCAGCAGTCCCGGGACAGCCTATGGCTACACCTTC CASSPGTAYGYTF TRBJ1-2 TRBV10-1 TRBD1 .